These 10 T cell receptor beta chains share one sample of origin, sequenced in a study of blood T cell repertoires in COVID-19 (TCRdb year 2020). Library preparation was by the immunoSEQ multiplex PCR assay. TCRdb obtained this table from immuneACCESS and retained in-frame rearrangements with V and J assigned. These tables miss some clones; where compared with another copy, unresolved V genes account for less than half of the shortfall, and the remainder is unexplained. Recorded for this sample are a few hundred thousand clones; more than 75% of them occurred a single time. Over 2% of the sample is held by the ten biggest clonotypes. Sequencing input: peripheral blood. These receptors were obtained from a young woman who had recovered from COVID-19.

This chain links TRBV6-1 with TRBJ1-1, with TRBD1 matching over 8 bases. The CDR3 covers 12 residues. From germline, CDR1 is MNHNS and CDR2 SASEGT. V shed 1 base and J 11 bases; nucleotides not matched to a gene: 3. This CDR3 is CASSEDDRGAFF. CDR3 coding DNA: TGTGCCAGCAGTGAAGACGACAGGGGTGCTTTCTTT.

The gene calls are TRBV9 and TRBJ1-1, with 7 bases matching TRBD1. J gave up 2 bases and V 0 bases, and 7 bases lay outside the gene matches. This CDR3 is 16 amino acids long. The germline V gene encodes CDR1 SGDLS and CDR2 YYNGEE. The CDR3 region is CASSVAPDRPNTEAFF. Written as DNA, the CDR3 is TGTGCCAGCAGCGTAGCTCCGGACAGGCCTAACACTGAAGCTTTCTTT.

The chain couples TRBV5-1 to TRBJ2-6; D gene unclear. Germline loops: CDR1 SGHRS, CDR2 YFSETQ. V lost 0 bases to trimming and J lost 0 bases, with 4 bases between them. The CDR3 runs 15 residues. CDR3 residues: CASSLDNSGANVLTF. The CDR3 DNA reads TGCGCCAGCAGCTTGGACAACTCTGGGGCCAACGTCCTGACTTTC.

The chain links TRBV7-3 to TRBJ1-1; D is possibly TRBD1 (5 bases). V lost 3 bases and J lost 4, with 9 bases in between. CDR1 and CDR2 from the germline V gene are SGHTA and FQGTGA. The CDR3 runs to 13 residues. Here the CDR3 DNA reads TGTGCCAGCAGCTTGGGGGGGTCCACTGAAGCTTTCTTT. The encoded protein is CASSLGGSTEAFF.

The rearrangement joins TRBV30 to TRBJ1-2, with D maybe TRBD1 (6 bases). V dropped 3 bases and J dropped 2 bases, with 13 bases sitting between them. The CDR3 contains 14 residues. Per germline, CDR1 GTSNPN and CDR2 SVGIG (reference sequence). CDR3 bases: TGTGCCTGGAGGAGGACAGCTTCCAACTATGGCTACACCTTC. Its translation: CAWRRTASNYGYTF.

In DNA form, the CDR3 reads TGTGCCAGCAGTTCCAGCGGGAGAGGCATTCAGTACTTC. Its protein product is CASSSSGRGIQYF. The chain links TRBV28 to TRBJ2-4; 8 bases are a match to TRBD2. CDR1 is MDHEN and CDR2 is SYDVKM in the germline V gene. This CDR3 has 13 residues. V was clipped by 4 bases and J by 9 bases; unmatched bases: 5.

The CDR3 DNA follows: TGTGCCAGCAGCCAAGATGGCCCCCCGGGCTCTGGAAACACCATATATTTT. This gives the protein CASSQDGPPGSGNTIYF. The chain couples TRBV4-2 to TRBJ1-3; D ambiguous. The germline CDR1 and CDR2 sequences are LGHNA and YNFKEQ. Trimming left V 0 bases short and J 0 bases short, with 12 bases between. This CDR3 is built from 17 residues.

V gene TRBV7-9 combines with J gene TRBJ2-1, with TRBD2 matching 11 bases. After removal of 6 bases from V and 6 bases from J, the junction contained 7 bases not matched to a gene. From germline, CDR1 is SEHNR and CDR2 FQNEAQ (reference sequence). The CDR3 length is 15 residues. CDR3 protein: CASRAIAGGTNEQFF. The CDR3 DNA reads TGTGCCAGCAGAGCTATAGCGGGAGGGACCAATGAGCAGTTCTTC.

This clone was seen once. CDR3: CASSLAQGHGNTIYF. As DNA, the CDR3 is TGTGCCAGCAGCTTAGCTCAGGGGCACGGAAACACCATATATTTT. J is TRBJ1-3 and V is TRBV7-8; the D gene is possibly TRBD1 (6 bases). V was trimmed by 0 bases and J by 4 bases, leaving 10 bases between them. The CDR3 length is 15 residues. CDR1 and CDR2 (germline): SGHVS, FQNEAQ.

The chain recombines TRBV19 with TRBJ2-7; TRBD1 matches at 7 bases. CDR1 is LNHDA and CDR2 is SQIVND in the germline V gene (reference sequence). The CDR3 spans 14 residues. The V gene end was trimmed by 1 base and the J gene end by 5 bases; junction bases not matched to a gene: 5. The CDR3 DNA follows: TGTGCCAGTAGTATAGGACAGGGATACGACGAGCAGTACTTC. Translating it yields CASSIGQGYDEQYF. The full variable domain, in which reference TRBV19 and TRBJ2-7 provide the parts outside the CDR3, is DGGITQSPKYLFRKEGQNVTLSCEQNLNHDAMYWYRQDPGQGLRLIYYSQIVNDFQKGDIAEGYSVSREKKESFPLTVTSAQKNPTAFYLCASSIGQGYDEQYFGPGTRLTVT.